The 23 T cell receptor beta chains presented below share a single source sample, sequenced in a study of blood T cell repertoires in COVID-19. Data came from immunoSEQ multiplex PCR; TCRdb stores just in-frame clones and leaves some out. The table records 230,000 or so clones, more than 80% of them present only once. Sequenced material: peripheral blood. All receptors derive from a woman of 80 years or more with COVID-19, enrolled during active disease.

The chain is built from TRBV3-1 (or the pseudogene TRBV3-2) and TRBJ1-1, with a possible D match to TRBD1 (5 bases). The CDR3 is made up of 15 amino acids. The germline V gene has CDR1 LGHDT and CDR2 YNNKEL (reference sequence). V shed 2 bases and J shed 1 base, with 11 bases lying between them. CDR3 region: CASSQNRRANTEAFF. The CDR3 nucleotides read TGTGCCAGCAGCCAAAACAGGAGGGCGAACACTGAAGCTTTCTTT.

The sample holds a few counts of this clone. The V gene is TRBV9, the J gene TRBJ1-1; TRBD1 agrees at 7 bases. The CDR3 extends over 13 amino acids. Unmatched junction bases numbered 4, after V lost 4 bases and J lost 4 bases. CDR1 is SGDLS, CDR2 YYNGEE, per germline. The CDR3 DNA reads TGTGCCAGCAGCACTCAGGGGGGCACTGAAGCTTTCTTT. This codes for CASSTQGGTEAFF. Full variable domain (missing parts from reference TRBV9 and TRBJ1-1): DSGVTQTPKHLITATGQRVTLRCSPRSGDLSVYWYQQSLDQGLQFLIQYYNGEERAKGNILERFSAQQFPDLHSELNLSSLELGDSALYFCASSTQGGTEAFFGQGTRLTVV.

The J gene is TRBJ2-3, the V gene TRBV9; D may be TRBD2 (6 bases). The germline gives CDR1 SGDLS, CDR2 YYNGEE. The CDR3 totals 14 residues. V gave up 0 bases and J gave up 5 bases, with 10 bases separating them. CDR3 in amino acids: CASSVDGRRDTQYF. CDR3 coding DNA: TGTGCCAGCAGCGTAGACGGGAGACGAGATACGCAGTATTTT.

The chain is built from TRBV11-2 and TRBJ1-4; a weak D match, TRBD1 (6 bases). The germline CDR1 and CDR2 sequences are SGHAT and FQNNGV. V lost 10 bases, J lost 3 bases, and 12 bases lay in between. The CDR3 consists of 13 residues. The CDR3 DNA sequence: TGTGCCACAGCGGGGGGGCCTAATGAAAAACTGTTTTTT. Protein product: CATAGGPNEKLFF.

This clone has just a few counts. This chain uses TRBV18 with TRBJ1-5, with 8 bases lining up with TRBD1. CDR3 length: 15 amino acids. Germline CDR1 KGHSH, CDR2 LQKENI. V trimming: 3 bases; J trimming: 7 bases; junction bases outside the gene matches: 8. The CDR3 loop is CASSPGRGPGQPQHF. The CDR3 nucleotides are TGTGCCAGCTCACCGGGCAGGGGGCCGGGGCAGCCCCAGCATTTT.

The chain links TRBV5-5 to TRBJ2-6, with TRBD1 matching 7 bases. Germline CDR1 SGHKS, CDR2 YYEKEE (reference sequence). This CDR3 is 17 amino acids long. Losses at the gene ends were 0 bases for V and 4 bases for J; bases not matched to a gene: 7. As DNA, the CDR3 is TGTGCCAGCAGCTTGGTCGGACAGGCGTCCGGGGCCAACGTCCTGACTTTC. Amino acids: CASSLVGQASGANVLTF.

This clone was recorded once. The CDR3: CASSPGGQQETQYF. The CDR3 DNA is TGTGCCAGCAGCCCGGGGGGGCAGCAAGAGACCCAGTACTTC. The chain joins TRBV7-2 to TRBJ2-5; 8 bases match TRBD2. The CDR3 length is 14 residues. V shed 5 bases, J shed 2 bases, and the junction held 4 bases outside the gene matches. Germline V gene lookup returns CDR1 SGHTA and CDR2 FQGNSA.

This rearrangement joins TRBV19 to TRBJ1-3; 9 nucleotides match TRBD1. V dropped 6 bases and J dropped 4; count of bases not matched to a gene: 7. Germline assignment: CDR1 LNHDA and CDR2 SQIVND (reference sequence). This CDR3 spans 15 amino acids. CDR3 in DNA: TGTGCCAGTAGGGGACAGGGAATGCGAGGAAACACCATATATTTT. It specifies CASRGQGMRGNTIYF.

This chain links TRBV6-5 with TRBJ1-5; D call uncertain. Germline values: CDR1 MNHEY, CDR2 SVGAGI. The CDR3 is made up of 13 amino acids. Trimming stripped 4 bases from V and 9 bases from J, with 13 bases between. CDR3 sequence: CASSSGKTRPQHF. The CDR3 DNA reads as TGTGCCAGCAGTTCGGGGAAAACGCGGCCCCAGCATTTT.

The CDR3 sequence: CASSLRGGSLNEQFF. In DNA, the CDR3 is TGTGCCAGCAGCTTACGAGGCGGGAGCCTAAATGAGCAGTTCTTC. This chain uses TRBV7-3 with TRBJ2-1, with 7 bases fitting TRBD2. V lost 2 bases, J lost 7 bases, and 8 bases stayed unmatched. Per the germline V gene, CDR1 is SGHTA and CDR2 is FQGTGA. CDR3 size: 15 residues.

The chain combines TRBV7-3 with TRBJ2-7; 8 positions match TRBD1. With V trimmed by 4 bases and J by 3 bases, 11 bases remained unmatched. Per germline, CDR1 SGHTA and CDR2 FQGTGA. This CDR3 is 16 amino acids long. Here the CDR3 reads CASSSNPGQAYYEQYF. The CDR3 DNA reads as TGTGCCAGCAGCTCCAATCCGGGACAGGCTTACTACGAGCAGTACTTC.

This clone has more than one count but fewer than ten. The V and J genes are TRBV7-9 and TRBJ2-7; D is unresolved. Looked up from germline, CDR1 is SEHNR and CDR2 is FQNEAQ (reference sequence). The CDR3 totals 13 residues. Trimming removed 1 base at V and 4 bases at J, with 8 bases between. CDR3 sequence (DNA): TGTGCCAGCAGCTTAGATATCCAGTACGAGCAGTACTTC. Translation gives CASSLDIQYEQYF. The whole variable domain, filled in from reference TRBV7-9 and TRBJ2-7, reads DTGVSQNPRHKITKRGQNVTFRCDPISEHNRLYWYRQTLGQGPEFLTYFQNEAQLEKSRLLSDRFSAERPKGSFSTLEIQRTEQGDSAMYLCASSLDIQYEQYFGPGTRLTVT.

This chain connects TRBV5-1 to TRBJ2-2; 14 nucleotides match TRBD2. The CDR3 runs 18 residues. J gave up 6 bases and V 4 bases, and 11 bases lay outside the gene matches. The germline gives CDR1 SGHRS, CDR2 YFSETQ. The CDR3 region has the DNA TGCGCCAGCAGCCCAGCCGGGACTAGCGGGAGAGGGGCCGGGGAGCTGTTTTTT. Its translation: CASSPAGTSGRGAGELFF.

The chain joins TRBV19 to TRBJ2-3; 9 positions agree with TRBD2. V was clipped by 8 bases and J by 1 base; unmatched bases: 1. The length of the CDR3 is 13 residues. Germline values: CDR1 LNHDA, CDR2 SQIVND (reference sequence). CDR3 DNA: TGTGCCAGTCGGACTAGCGGCACAGATACGCAGTATTTT. Encoded protein: CASRTSGTDTQYF.

The rearrangement links TRBV7-9 to TRBJ1-5, with 7 positions matching TRBD1. The trim removed 10 bases at V and 0 bases at J, leaving 6 bases unmatched. Germline CDR1 SEHNR, CDR2 FQNEAQ (reference sequence). This CDR3 comprises 14 residues. Written as DNA, the CDR3 is TGTGCCACCGGGACAGCTTATAGCAATCAGCCCCAGCATTTT. Protein sequence: CATGTAYSNQPQHF.

J is TRBJ2-7 and V is TRBV7-8; possible D gene TRBD2, 6 bases. Germline V lookup: CDR1 SGHVS, CDR2 FQNEAQ. This CDR3 has 13 residues. V lost 4 bases, J lost 4 bases, and 11 bases lay in between. As DNA, the CDR3 is TGTGCCAGCAGCTCGGGACTCTCTTACGAGCAGTACTTC. Protein product: CASSSGLSYEQYF.

CDR3 DNA: TGTGCCAGCAGCACGGCTAGCGGGGGGCAAGCTGGAGAGCAGTACTTC. This codes for CASSTASGGQAGEQYF. The chain couples TRBV7-6 to TRBJ2-7, with 11 bases identical to TRBD2. Germline trimming cut 5 bases from V and 7 bases from J; bases unmatched to any gene: 13. Germline assignment: CDR1 SGHVS and CDR2 FNYEAQ. The CDR3 is 16 amino acids.

V and J are TRBV18 and TRBJ2-1; maybe TRBD2 (5 bases). The CDR3 is 15 residues long. The ends were cut back, 3 bases at V and 0 bases at J, with 9 bases in the middle. CDR1 is KGHSH, CDR2 LQKENI, per germline. CDR3 loop: CASSPQRSSYNEQFF. In DNA form, the CDR3 reads TGTGCCAGCTCACCCCAGCGGAGCTCCTACAATGAGCAGTTCTTC.

The chain combines TRBV7-8 with TRBJ1-1; a possible D gene is TRBD1 (6 bases). This CDR3 has 14 amino acids. The V end lost 4 bases, the J end lost 4 bases, and 13 bases lay between the germline ends. CDR1 and CDR2 from the germline V gene are SGHVS and FQNEAQ. Here the CDR3 reads CASSSGGGLTEAFF. The CDR3 DNA reads as TGTGCCAGCAGCTCCGGGGGGGGGCTCACTGAAGCTTTCTTT.

As regards this clone: At one of its ends the junction is not consistent with the germline gene, which may arise from a read error. The rearrangement links TRBV7-7 to TRBJ1-6; the match to TRBD1 covers 7 bases. Germline V CDR1 and CDR2: SSHAT, FNYEAQ (reference sequence). This CDR3 spans 17 amino acids. CDR3 residues: CASSERDRARYNSPLHF. DNA of the CDR3: TGTGCTAGCAGCGAACGGGACAGAGCCCGTTATAATTCACCCCTCCACTTT.

This clone was seen a single time. The rearrangement uses TRBV18 and TRBJ1-3, with D possibly being TRBD1 (6 bases). Trimming stripped 3 bases from V and 0 bases from J, with 18 bases between. The CDR3 contains 18 residues. Germline CDR1 is KGHSH and CDR2 is LQKENI. This CDR3 reads CASSPFPGQLSSGNTIYF. CDR3 sequence (DNA): TGTGCCAGCTCACCGTTCCCGGGACAACTGTCCTCTGGAAACACCATATATTTT.

The chain has TRBV4-1 and TRBJ1-3; 8 nucleotides agree with TRBD1. This CDR3 contains 12 residues. The V and J ends lost 4 bases and 11 bases, in that order; junction bases with no gene match: 4. Germline CDR1 is MGHRA and CDR2 is YSYEKL. CDR3 coding DNA: TGCGCCAGCAGCCTATACAGGGGGTCCATATATTTT. Residues: CASSLYRGSIYF.

The chain combines TRBV10-3 with TRBJ2-1; 11 nucleotides align to TRBD2. This CDR3 is built from 15 residues. After removal of 5 bases from V and 8 bases from J, the junction contained 8 bases not matched to a gene. CDR1 ENHRY and CDR2 SYGVKD come from the germline V gene. CDR3 in amino acids: CAISFSGGGTDEQFF. CDR3 nucleotides: TGTGCCATCAGTTTTAGCGGGGGGGGCACAGATGAGCAGTTCTTC.